The 8 T cell receptor beta chains below all came from one sample that was sequenced in a study of T cells in Graves' hyperthyroidism and ophthalmopathy. What was amplified from RNA transcripts were TCR beta CDR3 regions. During a first-round RT-PCR of the TCR CDR3, the HTBI primer set was used. TCRdb reprocessed the multiplex PCR reads via MiXCR and lists one record per CDR3 protein. This table holds some 530,000 distinct CDR3 sequences, under 25% found once. Sequencing was carried out using blood. The receptors derive from a woman in her 70s with Graves' ophthalmopathy.

This chain connects TRBV28 to TRBJ1-1, with TRBD1 as a possible D gene (5 bases). Between the trimmed V and J ends, which lost 8 bases and 0 bases, there was a span of 13 bases. Germline lookup yields CDR1 MDHEN and CDR2 SYDVKM. The CDR3 is 14 amino acids. The chain's CDR3 is CASSSRGLNTEAFF. In DNA, the CDR3 is TGTGCCAGCTCCTCTAGGGGCTTGAACACTGAAGCTTTCTTT.

This sequence joins TRBV2 and TRBJ2-5; 9 bases line up with TRBD2. CDR1 and CDR2 (germline): SNHLY, FYNNEI. V lost 7 bases, J lost 1 base, and 13 bases stayed unmatched. This CDR3 has 17 residues. The CDR3 DNA is TGTGCCAGCACGTCCGGGACTAGCCGTAAAATCCAAGAGACCCAGTACTTC. It specifies CASTSGTSRKIQETQYF.

This clonotype was counted only a few times. The chain couples TRBV11-2 to TRBJ1-1; maybe TRBD1 (5 bases). This CDR3 spans 15 amino acids. Trimming pared 0 bases from V and 5 bases from J, leaving 13 bases between. CDR1 SGHAT and CDR2 FQNNGV come from the germline V gene. Written as DNA, the CDR3 is TGTGCCAGCAGCTTAGATGGGGGAGTAGGGACTGAAGCTTTCTTT. It translates to CASSLDGGVGTEAFF.

The chain combines TRBV20-1 with TRBJ2-5; 8 bases are shared with TRBD2. Trimming took 5 bases from V and 4 from J; bases not matched to a gene: 9. This CDR3 is 14 amino acids long. From germline, CDR1 is DFQATT and CDR2 SNEGSKA (reference sequence). The DNA for the CDR3 is TGCAGTGCTCCCTATAGCGGGAAGGGAGAGACCCAGTACTTC. This encodes CSAPYSGKGETQYF.

The gene calls are TRBV30 and TRBJ1-2, with D perhaps matching TRBD1 (5 bases). The CDR3 is 13 amino acids. Germline V gene data show CDR1 as GTSNPN and CDR2 as SVGIG (reference sequence). V was cut by 3 bases and J by 4 bases, with 12 bases left in between. The CDR3 nucleotides are TGTGCCTGGAGGGGAGGGACCTTCTATGGCTACACCTTC. This codes for CAWRGGTFYGYTF.

This clonotype was seen repeatedly, ten times or more. This rearrangement joins TRBV5-1 to TRBJ2-1; 8 bases are a match to TRBD1. The germline gives CDR1 SGHRS, CDR2 YFSETQ. V dropped 4 bases and J dropped 6; count of bases not matched to a gene: 9. The CDR3 runs 15 residues. The DNA of the CDR3 is TGCGCCAGCAGCCGATCCGGGACAGGATCCAATGAGCAGTTCTTC. Its translation is CASSRSGTGSNEQFF.

This sequence joins TRBV5-1 and TRBJ2-3; TRBD2 agrees at 11 bases. The germline CDR1 and CDR2 sequences are SGHRS and YFSETQ. The CDR3 extends over 16 amino acids. V shed 0 bases and J 3 bases; nucleotides not matched to a gene: 3. This CDR3 is CASSLGLAGTTDTQYF. As DNA, the CDR3 is TGCGCCAGCAGCTTGGGACTAGCGGGAACTACAGATACGCAGTATTTT.

This rearrangement joins TRBV18 to TRBJ1-5; 8 nucleotides agree with TRBD1. Trimming took 1 base from V and 4 from J; bases not matched to a gene: 6. The CDR3 spans 16 residues. Germline values: CDR1 KGHSH, CDR2 LQKENI. CDR3 residues: CASSPLPGQVNQPQHF. The CDR3 DNA sequence: TGTGCCAGCTCACCACTACCGGGACAGGTAAATCAGCCCCAGCATTTT.